This entry lists 23 T cell receptor beta chains sequenced from one sample in a study of blood T cells in healthy people across ages. For the second PCR, which ran for about 6 to 11 cycles, a sample-barcoded 5' primer and a J-beta primer mix were used. One entry per CDR3 protein, called by TCRdb with MiXCR from the 5' RACE reads. The data hold more than 1.4 million distinct CDR3 sequences, with roughly 45% observed a single time. Input material: blood. These receptors all stem from a woman aged 18-29 years in good health.

V usage is TRBV5-1 and J usage is TRBJ2-1, with unresolved D. The length of the CDR3 is 13 residues. With 5 bases removed from V and 8 bases from J, the gap between germline ends came to 14 bases. Germline values: CDR1 SGHRS, CDR2 YFSETQ. CDR3 sequence (DNA): TGCGCCAGCAGTCTGGCGGATCGGCATGAGCAGTTCTTC. Protein: CASSLADRHEQFF.

The rearrangement uses TRBV5-1 and TRBJ2-5; 10 bases line up with TRBD2. Germline V gene data show CDR1 as SGHRS and CDR2 as YFSETQ. V was pared by 0 bases and J by 3 bases, with 2 bases of the junction left unmatched. CDR3 size: 15 residues. CDR3 in amino acids: CASSLELAGKETQYF. The CDR3 bases are TGCGCCAGCAGCTTGGAACTAGCGGGAAAAGAGACCCAGTACTTC. The variable domain in full, completed from reference TRBV5-1 and TRBJ2-5, reads KAGVTQTPRYLIKTRGQQVTLSCSPISGHRSVSWYQQTPGQGLQFLFEYFSETQRNKGNFPGRFSGRQFSNSRSEMNVSTLELGDSALYLCASSLELAGKETQYFGPGTRLLVL.

The chain links TRBV6-5 to TRBJ2-3; 10 positions match TRBD1. The ends lost 3 bases at V and 9 bases at J; junction bases unmatched: 3. The CDR3 extends over 13 amino acids. Germline CDR1 and CDR2: MNHEY and SVGAGI. The CDR3 reads CASSYPDRGTQYF. As DNA, the CDR3 is TGTGCCAGCAGTTATCCGGACAGGGGGACGCAGTATTTT.

The genes are TRBV12-3 or TRBV12-4 and TRBJ2-4, with TRBD2 identical over 9 bases. The CDR3 covers 13 residues. V was pared by 8 bases and J by 4 bases, with 3 bases of the junction left unmatched. The CDR3 loop is CASGSGGKNIQYF. For the CDR3, the DNA is TGTGCCAGCGGAAGCGGGGGGAAAAACATTCAGTACTTC.

This clonotype has at least ten counts. The chain joins TRBV27 to TRBJ2-7, with no clear D. The V and J ends lost 8 bases and 0 bases respectively, with 11 bases between them. Looked up from germline, CDR1 is MNHEY and CDR2 is SMNVEV (reference sequence). This CDR3 comprises 13 residues. Written as DNA, the CDR3 is TGTGCCAGCCACCGGACCGGCTCCTACGAGCAGTACTTC. It codes for CASHRTGSYEQYF.

The chain joins TRBV5-1 to TRBJ1-2; maybe TRBD1 (5 bases). Per the germline V gene, CDR1 is SGHRS and CDR2 is YFSETQ. V lost 2 bases and J lost 6, with 17 bases in between. CDR3 length: 15 amino acids. For the CDR3, the DNA is TGCGCCAGCAGCTTCGGGGACGGCAGGGACGATGGCTACACCTTC. Encoded protein: CASSFGDGRDDGYTF.

This clonotype was recorded a few times. This chain connects TRBV24-1 to TRBJ2-6; the D gene is possibly TRBD1 (6 bases). Per germline, CDR1 KGHDR and CDR2 SFDVKD. The length of the CDR3 is 17 residues. With 3 bases removed from V and 1 base from J, the gap between germline ends came to 12 bases. The CDR3 nucleotides read TGTGCCACCAGTGATCACACCCAGGGGTCTGGGGCCAACGTCCTGACTTTC. This gives the protein CATSDHTQGSGANVLTF.

In this sample, this clonotype turned up a few times. The chain recombines TRBV29-1 with TRBJ1-2; no clear D. CDR3 size: 11 residues. V dropped 3 bases and J dropped 4 bases, with 6 bases sitting between them. CDR1 is SQVTM, CDR2 ANQGSEA, per germline. CDR3 amino acids: CSVDSLYGYTF. The CDR3 region has the DNA TGCAGCGTTGACAGCCTCTATGGCTACACCTTC.

This clonotype was detected a few times. The chain has TRBV5-1 and TRBJ2-1; D remains unclear. V shed 0 bases and J shed 10 bases, with 11 bases lying between them. This CDR3 is 13 amino acids long. The germline gives CDR1 SGHRS, CDR2 YFSETQ. The CDR3 is CASSLAVGGEQFF. In nucleotides, the CDR3 is TGCGCCAGCAGCTTGGCCGTGGGTGGCGAGCAGTTCTTC. Together with reference TRBV5-1 and TRBJ2-1, the CDR3 gives the full variable domain: KAGVTQTPRYLIKTRGQQVTLSCSPISGHRSVSWYQQTPGQGLQFLFEYFSETQRNKGNFPGRFSGRQFSNSRSEMNVSTLELGDSALYLCASSLAVGGEQFFGPGTRLTVL.

This clonotype has only a few counts. This sequence joins TRBV27 and TRBJ1-1, with D unresolved. There are 14 residues in the CDR3. Trimming took off 6 bases at V and 4 bases at J, with 15 bases between the two ends. Germline V lookup: CDR1 MNHEY, CDR2 SMNVEV (reference sequence). CDR3 loop: CASRTVGGSTEAFF. The CDR3 DNA reads as TGTGCCAGCAGGACTGTGGGCGGGAGCACTGAAGCTTTCTTT.

This clonotype was detected many times. CDR3 DNA sequence: TGTGCCAGCAGCCAAGAGGTCTGGTCTAATGAGGATACGCAGTATTTT. Its protein product is CASSQEVWSNEDTQYF. This chain links TRBV4-2 with TRBJ2-3; the D is unclear. V was pared by 0 bases and J by 6 bases, with 16 bases between. Per germline, CDR1 LGHNA and CDR2 YNFKEQ. The CDR3 sequence is 16 residues long.

This clonotype was observed a handful of times. The gene calls are TRBV3-1 and TRBJ2-1; TRBD1 or TRBD2 may be the D gene (5 bases each). Trimming cost V 3 bases and J 6 bases, with 9 bases left between them. This CDR3 comprises 13 residues. Germline V gives CDR1 LGHDT, CDR2 YNNKEL (reference sequence). The CDR3 region is CASSQGPTNEQFF. For the CDR3, the DNA is TGTGCCAGCAGCCAGGGACCCACCAATGAGCAGTTCTTC.

The chain uses TRBV20-1 and TRBJ2-7, with D perhaps assigned TRBD1 or TRBD2 (6 bases each). Germline V lookup: CDR1 DFQATT, CDR2 SNEGSKA (reference sequence). This CDR3 spans 14 amino acids. With 6 bases removed from V and 3 bases from J, the gap between germline ends came to 18 bases. CDR3 in DNA: TGCAGTGCCACCCTAGGGGGGCCCGTCTACGAGCAGTACTTC. It codes for CSATLGGPVYEQYF.

The table lists this clonotype with a few counts. The V call is TRBV4-1, the J call TRBJ2-5; D perhaps matches TRBD2 (6 bases). This CDR3 comprises 14 residues. Trimming removed 1 base at V and 4 bases at J, with 10 bases between. The germline CDR1 and CDR2 sequences are MGHRA and YSYEKL. The CDR3 reads CASSQATSTETQYF. The CDR3 DNA sequence: TGCGCCAGCAGCCAAGCTACTAGCACAGAGACCCAGTACTTC.

Remarks on this clonotype: A read error may account for a junction end that differs from germline. The CDR3 DNA follows: TGTGCCAGTAGTATAGAAACGGGACAGGTTTATCAACCCCAGCATTTT. This sequence encodes CASSIETGQVYQPQHF. V is TRBV19 and J is TRBJ1-5; 8 positions match TRBD1. The germline V gene has CDR1 LNHDA and CDR2 SQIVND (reference sequence). CDR3 size: 16 residues. The full variable domain, rest sourced from reference TRBV19 and TRBJ1-5, is DGGITQSPKYLFRKEGQNVTLSCEQNLNHDAMYWYRQDPGQGLRLIYYSQIVNDFQKGDIAEGYSVSREKKESFPLTVTSAQKNPTAFYLCASSIETGQVYQPQHFGDGTRLSIL.

This clonotype has more than one count but fewer than ten. The chain links TRBV11-2 to TRBJ2-3; 9 bases line up with TRBD2. CDR1 and CDR2 (germline): SGHAT, FQNNGV. V lost 6 bases and J lost 2; bases outside the gene matches: 12. This CDR3 comprises 17 residues. In DNA, the CDR3 is TGTGCCAGCAGTCCGCCCCTAGCGGGGAGAACCACAGATACGCAGTATTTT. This encodes CASSPPLAGRTTDTQYF.

CDR3 DNA sequence: TGCGCCAGCAGCTTCTACCCCGGTAGCGGGTCAAGCTCCTACAATGAGCAGTACTTC. Protein product: CASSFYPGSGSSSYNEQYF. The V call is TRBV5-1, the J call TRBJ2-1; 7 bases align to TRBD2. The J call may be faulty, since TRBJ2-7 better matches the DNA end. Germline assignment: CDR1 SGHRS and CDR2 YFSETQ. The length of the CDR3 is 19 residues.

V gene TRBV25-1 combines with J gene TRBJ1-6; TRBD1 agrees at 8 bases. The CDR3 spans 16 residues. The germline V gene encodes CDR1 MGHDK and CDR2 SYGVNS. J gave up 5 bases and V 4 bases, and 7 bases lay outside the gene matches. As DNA, the CDR3 is TGTGCCAGCAGTGGAAGCGTCAGGGGGCATAATTCACCCCTCCACTTT. Residues: CASSGSVRGHNSPLHF.

In its sample, this clonotype was seen once. The V gene is TRBV9, the J gene TRBJ1-4, with a tentative D call TRBD1 (5 bases). The CDR3 runs to 14 residues. Trimming cost V 7 bases and J 3 bases, with 13 bases left between them. Germline assignment: CDR1 SGDLS and CDR2 YYNGEE. CDR3 sequence reads: CASQKTASNEKLFF. Here the CDR3 DNA reads TGTGCCAGCCAAAAGACAGCCTCTAATGAAAAACTGTTTTTT.

This clonotype was seen only a few times. This chain connects TRBV20-1 to TRBJ2-1, with 7 positions matching TRBD2. Germline V CDR1 and CDR2: DFQATT, SNEGSKA (reference sequence). The trim removed 2 bases at V and 0 bases at J, leaving 4 bases unmatched. The CDR3 runs to 15 residues. The CDR3 is CSARRAGSSYNEQFF. The CDR3 coding sequence is TGCAGTGCTAGAAGAGCGGGAAGCTCCTACAATGAGCAGTTCTTC.

The chain joins TRBV25-1 to TRBJ2-7; 10 bases are a match to TRBD1. CDR1 and CDR2 (germline): MGHDK, SYGVNS. The CDR3 contains 18 residues. Trimming at V came to 1 base and at J to 4 bases, leaving 13 bases not matched to a gene. The DNA of the CDR3 is TGTGCCAGCAGTGAATCGTGGGACAGGGGTGGTGGGGGATACGAGCAGTACTTC. It translates to CASSESWDRGGGGYEQYF.

The gene calls are TRBV6-1 and TRBJ2-7; tentatively, D is TRBD1 (6 bases). Trimming shortened V by 7 bases and J by 3 bases, and 19 bases separated the two germline ends. The germline CDR1 and CDR2 sequences are MNHNS and SASEGT. CDR3 size: 15 residues. The CDR3 nucleotides read TGTGCCAGCACCCTATCAGCGGTACAGGGCTACGAGCAGTACTTC. Translation: CASTLSAVQGYEQYF.

This clonotype has ten or more counts. One end of the junction fails to match germline, which may point to a read error. The chain joins TRBV5-1 to TRBJ2-3, with D possibly TRBD1 on 6 matching bases. Germline CDR1 reads SGHRS; CDR2 reads YFSETQ. The CDR3 extends over 13 amino acids. The CDR3 region has the DNA TGTGCCAGCAGCCTACAGGGTACAGATACGCAGTATTTT. Translated: CASSLQGTDTQYF.